This TCR beta chain was captured in a study of blood T cell repertoires in COVID-19. Study as a whole: PBMCs, B-cell-depleted T cells, or T cells provided the cDNA or gDNA that made up the material.

Sequencing used immunoSEQ multiplex PCR; TCRdb keeps in-frame clones, though not all of them. Of under 250,000 clones in the sample, about 80% were seen once. There are 16 residues in the CDR3. Germline V lookup: CDR1 MRHNA, CDR2 SNTAGT. J lost 6 bases, V lost 6 bases, and 13 bases had no gene match. This TCR was sampled from a man aged 25-45 years who had recovered from COVID-19. The V and J genes are TRBV6-4 and TRBJ2-3; 9 bases are a match to TRBD2. Material for sequencing was peripheral blood. The CDR3 coding sequence is TGTGCCAGCAGCGCCGGTGGTGGCGGGGGGGCGGATACGCAGTATTTT. This translates into CASSAGGGGGADTQYF.